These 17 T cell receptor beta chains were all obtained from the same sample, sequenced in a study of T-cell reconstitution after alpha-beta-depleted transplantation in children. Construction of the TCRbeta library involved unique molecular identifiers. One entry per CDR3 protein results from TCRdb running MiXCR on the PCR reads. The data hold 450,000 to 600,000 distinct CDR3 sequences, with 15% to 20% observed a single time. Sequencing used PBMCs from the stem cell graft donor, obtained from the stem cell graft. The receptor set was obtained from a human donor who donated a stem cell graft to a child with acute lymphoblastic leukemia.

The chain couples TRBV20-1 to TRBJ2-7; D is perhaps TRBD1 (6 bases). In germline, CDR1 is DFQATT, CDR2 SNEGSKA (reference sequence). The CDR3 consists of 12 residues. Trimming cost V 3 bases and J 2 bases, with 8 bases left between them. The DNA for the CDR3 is TGCAGTGCTAGCAGGGGCGCCTACGAGCAGTACTTC. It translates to CSASRGAYEQYF.

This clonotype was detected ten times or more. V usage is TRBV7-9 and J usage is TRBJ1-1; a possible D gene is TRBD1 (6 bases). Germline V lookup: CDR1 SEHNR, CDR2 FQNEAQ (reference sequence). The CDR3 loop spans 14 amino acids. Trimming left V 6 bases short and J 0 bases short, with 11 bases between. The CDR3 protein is CASRRTGMNTEAFF. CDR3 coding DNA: TGTGCCAGCAGGAGAACAGGGATGAACACTGAAGCTTTCTTT. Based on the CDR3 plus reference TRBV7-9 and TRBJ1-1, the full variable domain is DTGVSQNPRHKITKRGQNVTFRCDPISEHNRLYWYRQTLGQGPEFLTYFQNEAQLEKSRLLSDRFSAERPKGSFSTLEIQRTEQGDSAMYLCASRRTGMNTEAFFGQGTRLTVV.

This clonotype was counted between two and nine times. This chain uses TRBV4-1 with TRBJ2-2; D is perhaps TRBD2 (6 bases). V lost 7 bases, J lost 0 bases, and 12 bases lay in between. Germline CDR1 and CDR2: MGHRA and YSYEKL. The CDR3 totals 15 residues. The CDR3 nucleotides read TGCGCCAGCACCGCGGGGTCTACGAACACCGGGGAGCTGTTTTTT. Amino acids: CASTAGSTNTGELFF.

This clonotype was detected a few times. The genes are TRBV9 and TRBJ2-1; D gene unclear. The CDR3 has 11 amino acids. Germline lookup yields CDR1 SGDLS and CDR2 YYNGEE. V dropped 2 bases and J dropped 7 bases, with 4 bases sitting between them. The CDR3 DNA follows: TGTGCCAGCAGCGTGGAAAATGAGCAGTTCTTC. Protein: CASSVENEQFF.

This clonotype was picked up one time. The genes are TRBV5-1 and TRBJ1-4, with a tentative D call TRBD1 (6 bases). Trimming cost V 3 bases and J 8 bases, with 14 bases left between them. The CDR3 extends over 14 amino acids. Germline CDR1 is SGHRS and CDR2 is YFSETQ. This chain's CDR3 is CASSYRGQGEKLFF. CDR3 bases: TGCGCCAGCAGCTACCGGGGGCAGGGCGAAAAACTGTTTTTT.

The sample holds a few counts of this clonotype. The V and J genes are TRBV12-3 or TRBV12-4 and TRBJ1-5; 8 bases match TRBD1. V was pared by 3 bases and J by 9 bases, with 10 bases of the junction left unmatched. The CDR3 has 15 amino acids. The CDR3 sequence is CASSFGQGPLGPQHF. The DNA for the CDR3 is TGTGCCAGCAGTTTCGGACAGGGTCCCCTTGGGCCCCAGCATTTT.

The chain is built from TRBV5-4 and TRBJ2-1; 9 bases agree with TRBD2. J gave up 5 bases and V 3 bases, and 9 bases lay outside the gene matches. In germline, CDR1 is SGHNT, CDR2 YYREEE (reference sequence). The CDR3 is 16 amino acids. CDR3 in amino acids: CASSSLAGNLHNEQFF. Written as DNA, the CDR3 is TGTGCCAGCAGCTCCCTAGCGGGGAACCTTCACAATGAGCAGTTCTTC. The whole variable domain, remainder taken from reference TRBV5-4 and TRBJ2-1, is ETGVTQSPTHLIKTRGQQVTLRCSSQSGHNTVSWYQQALGQGPQFIFQYYREEENGRGNFPPRFSGLQFPNYSSELNVNALELDDSALYLCASSSLAGNLHNEQFFGPGTRLTVL.

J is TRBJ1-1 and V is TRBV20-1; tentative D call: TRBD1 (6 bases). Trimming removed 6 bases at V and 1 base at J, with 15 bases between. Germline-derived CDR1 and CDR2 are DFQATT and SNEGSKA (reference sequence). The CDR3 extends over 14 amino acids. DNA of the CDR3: TGCAGTGCGACCCTCGACAGGCCGAACACTGAAGCTTTCTTT. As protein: CSATLDRPNTEAFF.

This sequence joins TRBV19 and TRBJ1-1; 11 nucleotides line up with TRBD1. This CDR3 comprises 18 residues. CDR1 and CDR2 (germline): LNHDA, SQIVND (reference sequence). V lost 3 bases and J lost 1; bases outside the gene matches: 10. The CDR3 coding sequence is TGTGCCAGTAGTATCGGGCCGGACAGGGGGCGGCCGAACACTGAAGCTTTCTTT. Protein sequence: CASSIGPDRGRPNTEAFF.

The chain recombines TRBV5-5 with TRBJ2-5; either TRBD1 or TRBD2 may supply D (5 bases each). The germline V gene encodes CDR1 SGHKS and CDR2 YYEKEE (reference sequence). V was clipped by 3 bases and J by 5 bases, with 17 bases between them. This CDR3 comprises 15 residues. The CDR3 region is CASSSRDGRHETQYF. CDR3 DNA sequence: TGTGCCAGCAGCTCCCGGGACGGACGGCACGAGACCCAGTACTTC.

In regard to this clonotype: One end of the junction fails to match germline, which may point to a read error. The chain's CDR3 is CASSLNWENSQYF. The CDR3 coding sequence is TGTGCCAGCAGTTTAAACTGGGAGAACAGTCAGTACTTC. The genes are TRBV27 and TRBJ2-4; D possibly corresponds to TRBD2 (5 bases). This CDR3 is built from 13 residues. Germline V CDR1 and CDR2: MNHEY, SMNVEV (reference sequence).

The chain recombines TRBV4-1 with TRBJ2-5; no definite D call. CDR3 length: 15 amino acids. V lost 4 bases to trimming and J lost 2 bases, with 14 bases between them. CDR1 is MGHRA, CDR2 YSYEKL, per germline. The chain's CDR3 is CASSRMSASQETQYF. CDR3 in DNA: TGCGCCAGCAGCCGTATGTCGGCCAGTCAAGAGACCCAGTACTTC.

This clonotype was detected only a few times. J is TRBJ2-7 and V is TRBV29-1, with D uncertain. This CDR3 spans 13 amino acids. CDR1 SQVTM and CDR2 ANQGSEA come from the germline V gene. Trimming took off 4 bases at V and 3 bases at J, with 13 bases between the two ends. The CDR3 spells CSVGWYGDYEQYF. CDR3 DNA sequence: TGCAGCGTTGGCTGGTATGGCGACTACGAGCAGTACTTC.

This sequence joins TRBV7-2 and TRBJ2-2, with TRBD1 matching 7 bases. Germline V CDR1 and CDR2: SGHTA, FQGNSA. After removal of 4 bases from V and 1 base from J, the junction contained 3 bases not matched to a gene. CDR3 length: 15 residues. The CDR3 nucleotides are TGTGCCAGCAGCTCTTGGACAGGGAACACCGGGGAGCTGTTTTTT. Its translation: CASSSWTGNTGELFF.

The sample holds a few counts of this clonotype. The CDR3: CASRISGRPFTDTQYF. CDR3 DNA: TGTGCCAGCAGGATAAGCGGGAGGCCATTCACAGATACGCAGTATTTT. This chain joins TRBV7-9 and TRBJ2-3; 9 bases map to TRBD2. CDR1 is SEHNR and CDR2 is FQNEAQ in the germline V gene (reference sequence). V lost 6 bases to trimming and J lost 2 bases; unmatched junction nucleotides: 9. This CDR3 spans 16 amino acids.

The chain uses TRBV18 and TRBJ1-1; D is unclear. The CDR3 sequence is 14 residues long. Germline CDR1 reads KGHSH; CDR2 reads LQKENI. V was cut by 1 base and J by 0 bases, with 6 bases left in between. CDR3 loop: CASSPRSVNTEAFF. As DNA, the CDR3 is TGTGCCAGCTCACCACGGTCAGTGAACACTGAAGCTTTCTTT.

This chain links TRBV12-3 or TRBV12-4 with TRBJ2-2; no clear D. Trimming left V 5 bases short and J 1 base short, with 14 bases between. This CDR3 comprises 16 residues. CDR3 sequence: CASSSQLPLNTGELFF. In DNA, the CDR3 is TGTGCCAGCAGTAGTCAACTACCTTTGAACACCGGGGAGCTGTTTTTT.